This TCR beta chain was retrieved from a study of cytomegalovirus exposure and HLA in healthy donors. This clone has only a few counts. Its antigen remains unidentified. Both 60 Vbeta primers and 13 Jbeta primers went into the PCR. This table comes from immunoSEQ multiplex PCR, and its TCRdb copy is limited to in-frame clones, with some not included. The sample yields about 120,000 clones, 81% seen once. This CDR3 is 17 amino acids long. Germline V lookup: CDR1 SGHRS, CDR2 YFSETQ. Unmatched junction bases numbered 12, after V lost 0 bases and J lost 8 bases. Study-wide points: A later analysis reportedly found fewer N-insertions in an Asian-associated ancestry cluster than the roughly 670-donor mean. Analysis performed later found around 15,000 TCR beta sequences associated with HLA alleles at 0.05 false discovery rate.

Input material: PBMCs. The chain recombines TRBV5-1 with TRBJ2-1, with 9 bases aligning to TRBD1. This receptor was obtained from a man aged 40-50 years in good health and CMV-seronegative. CDR3 sequence reads: CASSLAWDRVRADEQFF. The CDR3, as DNA: TGCGCCAGCAGCTTGGCCTGGGACAGGGTGAGGGCTGATGAGCAGTTCTTC.